This T cell receptor beta chain was captured in a study of cytomegalovirus exposure and HLA in healthy donors. About the research overall: Researchers previously reported finding 117 million unique TCR beta sequences from 170 million or so T cells.

The CDR3 contains 15 residues. Both 60 Vbeta primers and 13 Jbeta primers went into the PCR. Produced via immunoSEQ multiplex PCR; TCRdb's table is partial and in-frame only. The data contain 160,000 or so clones, 65% to 85% of them singletons. The source of this sequence is a man aged 60 to 75 in good health and CMV-seronegative. The V gene is TRBV12-1, the J gene TRBJ2-3; the table names TRBD2, a call not compared with the DNA. TRBV12-1 is tagged as a pseudogene. The sequenced material came from PBMCs. DNA for the CDR3: TGTGCCAGCAGCTTTGCCTTGGGGGGTCCAGATACGCAGTATTTT. Protein: CASSFALGGPDTQYF.